This entry describes one TCR beta chain. Its antigen is unknown. This sample is part of a study of T cells after yellow fever vaccination. The germline V gene has CDR1 LGHNA and CDR2 YNFKEQ. The CDR3 contains 17 residues. V shed 1 base and J shed 5 bases, with 17 bases lying between them. Template switching with 5'RACE generated the TCR cDNA and added a universal primer site and UMIs. TCRdb analysed the 5' RACE reads with MiXCR anew, one entry per CDR3 protein. In the table there are some 420,000 distinct CDR3 sequences, about 17% of which are singletons. Regarding the study as a whole: Any FACS-sorted repertoire could hold abundant clonotypes that contaminate it from the bulk population. Clones that expanded after primary vaccination mostly reappeared after the booster (approximately 96% CD4, roughly 90% CD8).

The sample was PBMCs, taken before the yellow fever booster vaccination. The chain joins TRBV4-2 to TRBJ2-2; D call uncertain. This TCR came from a man between 18 and 29 years old who received the YFV17D yellow fever vaccine. CDR3 in DNA: TGTGCCAGCAGCCAAGCCGAGTTTTATCTGGGGACCGGGGAGCTGTTTTTT. Translated, it gives CASSQAEFYLGTGELFF.